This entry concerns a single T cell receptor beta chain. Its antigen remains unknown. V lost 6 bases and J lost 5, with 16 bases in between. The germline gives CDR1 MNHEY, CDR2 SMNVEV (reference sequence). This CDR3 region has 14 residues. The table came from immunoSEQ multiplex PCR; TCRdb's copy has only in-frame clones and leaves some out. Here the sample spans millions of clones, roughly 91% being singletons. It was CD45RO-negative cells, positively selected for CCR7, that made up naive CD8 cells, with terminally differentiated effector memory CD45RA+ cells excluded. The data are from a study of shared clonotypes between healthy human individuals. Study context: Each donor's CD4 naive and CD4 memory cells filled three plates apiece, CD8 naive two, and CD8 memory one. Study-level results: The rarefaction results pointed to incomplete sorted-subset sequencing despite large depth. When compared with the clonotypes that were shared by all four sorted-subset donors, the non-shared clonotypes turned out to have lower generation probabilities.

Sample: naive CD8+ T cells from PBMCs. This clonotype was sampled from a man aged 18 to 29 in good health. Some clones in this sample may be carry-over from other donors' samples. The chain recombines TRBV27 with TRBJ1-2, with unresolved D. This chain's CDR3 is CASSPFMGNYGYTF. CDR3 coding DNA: TGTGCCAGCAGCCCTTTTATGGGTAATTATGGCTACACCTTC.